The 4 T cell receptor beta chains below were found in one sample sequenced in a study of cytomegalovirus exposure and HLA in healthy donors. PCR used 60 Vbeta primers and 13 Jbeta primers. TCRdb's table, derived via immunoSEQ multiplex PCR, lists solely in-frame clones and lacks some. The data contain about 210,000 clones, more than 80% of them seen just once; the ten biggest clones take up about 3.1%. The sequenced sample consisted of PBMCs. The receptors stem from a man between 25 and 39 years old in good health and CMV-seronegative.

Only one count was recorded for this clone. The chain couples TRBV6-5 to TRBJ2-1; 9 bases fit TRBD1. Germline-derived CDR1 and CDR2 are MNHEY and SVGAGI. The CDR3 is 14 amino acids. V was clipped by 6 bases and J by 8 bases; unmatched bases: 8. CDR3 coding DNA: TGTGCCAGCAGCCAGGACAGGGGTTACGATGAGCAGTTCTTC. This codes for CASSQDRGYDEQFF.

The chain uses TRBV5-1 and TRBJ2-1; no firm D call. V was pared by 2 bases and J by 7 bases, with 10 bases between. The CDR3 consists of 13 residues. Germline V lookup: CDR1 SGHRS, CDR2 YFSETQ. The CDR3 DNA is TGCGCCAGCAGCTTAAGTCAGGTGAATGAGCAGTTCTTC. Its translation is CASSLSQVNEQFF.

This clone was observed a few times. The V and J genes are TRBV9 and TRBJ2-3; TRBD2 is a possible D gene (7 bases). This CDR3 contains 17 residues. Trimming pared 4 bases from V and 1 base from J, leaving 19 bases between. The germline gives CDR1 SGDLS, CDR2 YYNGEE. CDR3 region: CASSPQGTGGRTDTQYF. CDR3 bases: TGTGCCAGCAGCCCCCAAGGGACGGGGGGCCGCACAGATACGCAGTATTTT.

The rearrangement links TRBV7-6 to TRBJ2-1, with 10 positions matching TRBD2. Germline V gene data show CDR1 as SGHVS and CDR2 as FNYEAQ. The V segment lost 3 bases and the J segment 7 bases; nucleotides outside the gene matches: 9. CDR3 length: 16 amino acids. CDR3 nucleotides: TGTGCCAGCAGCTTCGAGAGCGGGGGGGCTAGGAATGAGCAGTTCTTC. Amino acids: CASSFESGGARNEQFF.